This TCR beta chain was sequenced in a study of T-cell memory formation after mild COVID-19. The CDR3 has 14 residues. CDR1 and CDR2 (germline): SQVTM, ANQGSEA. Unmatched junction bases numbered 4, after V lost 4 bases and J lost 4 bases. Using constant-segment primers, 5'RACE produced TCR alpha and TCR beta cDNA libraries carrying sample barcodes and UMIs. In TCRdb, the 5' RACE reads were re-called with MiXCR into one record per CDR3 protein. The sample has 310,000 or so distinct CDR3 sequences, around 15% seen once; the top ten hold approximately 23%. This clonotype was seen more than once but under ten times.

V usage is TRBV29-1 and J usage is TRBJ2-2, with 9 bases identical to TRBD2. The TCR comes from a man aged 18 to 30 who had mild COVID-19 (a few samples of this study predate the infection). Cell type and time point are not known. The source material was PBMCs or a T cell subset sorted from them (not recorded which). The CDR3 reads CSVGGGGATGELFF. DNA of the CDR3: TGCAGCGTTGGAGGCGGGGGGGCCACCGGGGAGCTGTTTTTT.